The subject of this entry is one T cell receptor beta chain. The protocol was immunoSEQ multiplex PCR, while the TCRdb copy is restricted to in-frame clones and leaves out a portion. Here the sample spans 30,000 to 40,000 clones, roughly nine tenths being singletons. The record originates from a study of blood T cell repertoires in COVID-19. In the study overall: Sources were T cells, B-cell-depleted T cells, or PBMCs; the material itself was cDNA or gDNA.

Germline CDR1 reads MNHEY; CDR2 reads SMNVEV (reference sequence). This CDR3 has 15 amino acids. V was pared by 6 bases and J by 0 bases, with 14 bases between. The TCR originated in a human donor in a cohort sampled during active COVID-19. Sequenced sample: peripheral blood. The rearrangement joins TRBV27 to TRBJ1-1; TRBD1 is a possible D gene (5 bases). The CDR3 coding sequence is TGTGCCAGCAGGGGGGGTGTCCGCATGAACACTGAAGCTTTCTTT. Translating it yields CASRGGVRMNTEAFF.